The entry below gives a single T cell receptor beta chain sequence along with its context. Antigen unknown. The data were obtained in a study of a mutant IDH1 vaccine in newly diagnosed glioma. For the study at large: Vaccines were begun 4-6 weeks after radiotherapy alone, or with temozolomide cycles. Former treatment meant radiotherapy, temozolomide, or both; the majority had gotten both.

Whole-study results and caveats: Researchers report vaccine-induced immune responses in about 93% of patients.

Regarding time point: week 5, during vaccination. Each dose delivered 300 ug of mutant IDH1 20-mer peptide subcutaneously with imiquimod. Donors harbored newly found WHO grade 3 or 4 IDH1-mutant, ATRX-lost astrocytomas. With V trimmed by 4 bases and J by 6 bases, 5 bases remained unmatched. The length of the CDR3 is 14 residues. Germline assignment: CDR1 SEHNR and CDR2 FQNEAQ (reference sequence). The repertoire was sequenced with immunoSEQ multiplex PCR; TCRdb's copy has only in-frame clones and lacks some. The table records around 58,000 clones, around 81% of them present only once. The source was PBMCs, collected from a glioma patient whose treatment included an IDH1 peptide vaccine. J is TRBJ2-7 and V is TRBV7-9; 11 nucleotides line up with TRBD2. The clonotype was recovered from a man in his thirties or forties with glioma. CDR3 loop: CASSSTSGVAEQYF. DNA for the CDR3: TGTGCCAGCAGCTCGACTAGCGGGGTAGCCGAGCAGTACTTC.